This T cell receptor beta chain derives from a study of CD8+ T cells in alopecia areata. Study results and limitations: Relative to mice, TCR sharing across patients was less clear, a difference possibly HLA-related.

The CDR3 loop spans 15 amino acids. Germline loops: CDR1 PRHDT, CDR2 FYEKMQ (reference sequence). J lost 2 bases, V lost 5 bases, and 7 bases had no gene match. This clone was seen once. Its cognate antigen is unknown. After isolation, RNA underwent reverse transcription to generate cDNA as the sequencing template. Profiling relied on immunoSEQ multiplex PCR, and the TCRdb table lists in-frame clones only, not all of them. The table includes approximately 65,000 clones, roughly half detected once. The rearrangement uses TRBV13 and TRBJ2-3; 7 bases match TRBD2. The sample consisted of CD8+ T cells sorted from blood, taken at week 0. This receptor was taken from a human donor with alopecia areata. CDR3 in DNA: TGTGCCAGCAGCGGGGGACTACCTGACACAGATACGCAGTATTTT. It is translated as CASSGGLPDTDTQYF.